Following are 13 T cell receptor beta chains from one sample sequenced in a study of early T cells in non-severe SARS-CoV-2 infection. TCRdb passed the 5' RACE reads through MiXCR, listing each CDR3 protein once. Of 55,000 to 70,000 distinct CDR3 sequences in the sample, over 9% were seen once. Sequenced material: whole blood. The receptors here all came from an adult who was a healthcare worker with PCR-confirmed SARS-CoV-2 infection or an uninfected control (not recorded which).

The chain is built from TRBV5-1 and TRBJ2-2; 7 bases align to TRBD2. The V gene end was trimmed by 7 bases and the J gene end by 3 bases; junction bases not matched to a gene: 9. Per the germline V gene, CDR1 is SGHRS and CDR2 is YFSETQ. The CDR3 extends over 15 amino acids. This CDR3 is CASGAGQGDTGELFF. The CDR3 DNA reads TGCGCCAGCGGAGCGGGGCAAGGGGACACCGGGGAGCTGTTTTTT.

The sample holds many counts of this clonotype. The chain links TRBV3-1 to TRBJ1-6; D perhaps matches TRBD1 (5 bases). Germline V CDR1 and CDR2: LGHDT, YNNKEL (reference sequence). The CDR3 covers 13 residues. The V gene lost 3 bases and the J gene lost 8 bases, with 8 bases spanning the gap. The chain's CDR3 is CASSQIRDSPLHF. CDR3 in DNA: TGTGCCAGCAGCCAGATCAGGGATTCACCCCTCCACTTT.

This clonotype was counted at least ten times. This rearrangement joins TRBV27 to TRBJ2-7; the D gene is possibly TRBD2 (5 bases). The V end was cut by 6 bases, the J end by 2 bases, with 20 bases between. This CDR3 is 16 amino acids long. The germline CDR1 and CDR2 sequences are MNHEY and SMNVEV (reference sequence). The CDR3, as DNA: TGTGCCAGCAGCTCCCGGCGGGTAGCAGGTACCTACGAGCAGTACTTC. It yields the protein CASSSRRVAGTYEQYF.

In its sample, this clonotype was seen many times. This chain's CDR3 is CSARDDRGDNSPLHF. The DNA of the CDR3 is TGCAGTGCTAGAGACGATAGAGGGGATAATTCACCCCTCCACTTT. The rearrangement joins TRBV20-1 to TRBJ1-6, with TRBD1 as a possible D gene (5 bases). Trimming took 0 bases from V and 5 from J, leaving 11 bases between them. Per germline, CDR1 DFQATT and CDR2 SNEGSKA (reference sequence). The CDR3 covers 15 residues.

This clonotype was seen at least ten times. The chain joins TRBV12-3 or TRBV12-4 to TRBJ1-2; weak D call: TRBD1 (5 bases). This CDR3 is 16 amino acids long. V lost 1 base, J lost 8 bases, and 20 bases lay in between. CDR3 nucleotide sequence: TGTGCCAGCAGTTTAGGTGGGCGCAGGGACCTTCAAGGCTACACCTTC. Translating gives CASSLGGRRDLQGYTF.

This clonotype has a handful of counts. This chain links TRBV12-5 with TRBJ1-2; TRBD1 might be the D (6 bases). The CDR3 runs to 16 residues. V gave up 4 bases and J gave up 0 bases, with 15 bases separating them. The V gene's germline CDR1 is LGHNT and CDR2 FRNRAP. The CDR3 reads CASGSAPGTPNYGYTF. In nucleotides, the CDR3 is TGTGCTAGTGGTTCTGCTCCCGGGACACCTAACTATGGCTACACCTTC.

V is TRBV5-4 and J is TRBJ2-5; 11 positions agree with TRBD1. In germline, CDR1 is SGHNT, CDR2 YYREEE (reference sequence). V shed 3 bases, J shed 5 bases, and the junction held 6 bases outside the gene matches. The CDR3 is 15 residues long. This CDR3 reads CASSSEGTGGETQYF. CDR3 sequence (DNA): TGTGCCAGCAGCTCCGAGGGGACAGGGGGGGAGACCCAGTACTTC.

The chain combines TRBV5-5 with TRBJ2-7; D gene unclear. Germline V gene lookup returns CDR1 SGHKS and CDR2 YYEKEE (reference sequence). The CDR3 has 15 residues. Trimming took off 4 bases at V and 7 bases at J, with 21 bases between the two ends. In DNA form, the CDR3 reads TGTGCCAGCAGCCCTCCTCCCGGGTCTACGACGGAGCAGTACTTC. It codes for CASSPPPGSTTEQYF. Full variable domain (remainder filled in from reference TRBV5-5 and TRBJ2-7): DAGVTQSPTHLIKTRGQQVTLRCSPISGHKSVSWYQQVLGQGPQFIFQYYEKEERGRGNFPDRFSARQFPNYSSELNVNALLLGDSALYLCASSPPPGSTTEQYFGPGTRLTVT.

The V and J genes are TRBV3-1 and TRBJ1-1; D is unclear. V was cut by 3 bases and J by 8 bases, with 13 bases left in between. This CDR3 is built from 13 residues. Germline CDR1 is LGHDT and CDR2 is YNNKEL (reference sequence). CDR3 sequence: CASSHGQRAEAFF. CDR3 nucleotide sequence: TGTGCCAGCAGCCATGGGCAGCGGGCGGAAGCTTTCTTT.

This clonotype has a handful of counts. This sequence joins TRBV3-1 and TRBJ2-3; D is ambiguous. V lost 0 bases, J lost 6 bases, and 7 bases lay in between. The CDR3 extends over 13 amino acids. The germline V gene encodes CDR1 LGHDT and CDR2 YNNKEL (reference sequence). The CDR3 spells CASSQDRPDTQYF. In DNA form, the CDR3 reads TGTGCCAGCAGCCAAGATCGCCCTGATACGCAGTATTTT.

This clonotype has at least ten counts. This chain links TRBV7-9 with TRBJ1-6; a possible D gene is TRBD1 (6 bases). V shed 11 bases and J shed 5 bases, with 13 bases lying between them. Germline V gene sequence: CDR1 SEHNR, CDR2 FQNEAQ (reference sequence). CDR3 length: 13 residues. CDR3 protein: CALQGQDNSPLHF. CDR3 DNA: TGTGCCCTTCAGGGGCAGGATAATTCACCCCTCCACTTT. Together with reference TRBV7-9 and TRBJ1-6, the CDR3 gives the full variable domain: DTGVSQNPRHKITKRGQNVTFRCDPISEHNRLYWYRQTLGQGPEFLTYFQNEAQLEKSRLLSDRFSAERPKGSFSTLEIQRTEQGDSAMYLCALQGQDNSPLHFGNGTRLTVT.

V and J are TRBV6-1 and TRBJ2-4; 9 nucleotides line up with TRBD2. CDR3 length equals 13 residues. Trimming removed 3 bases from V and 12 bases from J; junction bases left unmatched: 6. CDR1 MNHNS and CDR2 SASEGT come from the germline V gene. CDR3 region: CASSDVLAGYQYF. The DNA of the CDR3 is TGTGCCAGCAGTGATGTCCTAGCGGGGTATCAGTACTTC.

This chain links TRBV12-3 or TRBV12-4 with TRBJ1-1; D gene unclear. Trimming shortened V by 6 bases and J by 10 bases, and 21 bases separated the two germline ends. The CDR3 has 14 residues. The CDR3 DNA reads TGTGCCAGCAGCTCATCGATACCGATACCCCGAGCTTTCTTT. Protein sequence: CASSSSIPIPRAFF.